This paragraph covers one TCR beta chain sequence. Antigen unknown. Documented time point: cycle 4 day 1 (C4D1), after five to seven weeks of nivolumab. Every one of the patients relapsed after autologous stem cell transplantation (brentuximab vedotin exposure was variable). The data belong to a study of PD-1 blockade in classical Hodgkin lymphoma. Clones were read by immunoSEQ multiplex PCR, and TCRdb kept only the in-frame ones, dropping some. The table records roughly 64,000 clones, more than 90% of them present only once. Broader study findings: Patients who began taking nivolumab under 1 year after ASCT were left out. When set against healthy donors, newly diagnosed patients were reported to show lower baseline TCR diversity. Complete responders' baseline diversity resembled that of newly diagnosed patients. The drivers behind the repertoire differences, possibly disease activity or prior therapy, remain undefined.

CDR3 length equals 15 residues. Trimming took off 1 base at V and 2 bases at J, with 10 bases between the two ends. Germline CDR1 MNHNS, CDR2 SASEGT. This chain connects TRBV6-1 to TRBJ2-3; D uncertain. The sequencing used peripheral blood mononuclear cells (PBMCs), collected before the fourth cycle of nivolumab. The receptor was isolated from a human donor with classical Hodgkin lymphoma. CDR3 coding DNA: TGTGCCAGCAGTGAAGTCTCTACCGCCACAGATACGCAGTATTTT. Amino acid sequence: CASSEVSTATDTQYF.